This entry is about one T cell receptor (beta chain). The donors formed part of the approximately 120-subject validation cohort, distinct from the roughly 700-subject first cohort. The assay was immunoSEQ multiplex PCR, and TCRdb's table has in-frame clones only and misses some. The table includes around 150,000 clones, nearly 90% detected once. The data are from a study of cytomegalovirus exposure and HLA in healthy donors. The length of the CDR3 is 13 residues. Germline V lookup: CDR1 MNHEY, CDR2 SMNVEV (reference sequence). The germline V and J ends were trimmed by 2 bases and 4 bases, with 6 bases remaining between them.

This receptor was taken from a man younger than 35 in good health and CMV-seropositive. The sample taken for sequencing was PBMCs. The chain employs TRBV27 and TRBJ2-1; D uncertain. The CDR3 loop reads CASSLNRYNEQFF. For the CDR3, the DNA is TGTGCCAGCAGTTTAAACAGATACAATGAGCAGTTCTTC.